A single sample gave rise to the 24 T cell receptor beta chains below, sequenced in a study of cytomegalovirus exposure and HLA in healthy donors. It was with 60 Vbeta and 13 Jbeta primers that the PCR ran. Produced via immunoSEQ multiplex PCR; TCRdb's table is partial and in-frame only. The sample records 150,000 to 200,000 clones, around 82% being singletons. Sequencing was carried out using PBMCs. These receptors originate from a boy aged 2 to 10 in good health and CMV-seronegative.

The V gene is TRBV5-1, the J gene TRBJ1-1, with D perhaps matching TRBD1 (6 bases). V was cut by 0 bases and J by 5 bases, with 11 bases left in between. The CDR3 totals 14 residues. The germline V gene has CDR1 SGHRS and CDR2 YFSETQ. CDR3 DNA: TGCGCCAGCAGCTTGGGCCTGGGGGCGACTGAAGCTTTCTTT. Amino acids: CASSLGLGATEAFF.

CDR3 nucleotides: TGTGCCAGCAGTTCCGGGACATTCTCCTACGAGCAGTACTTC. Its protein product is CASSSGTFSYEQYF. V and J are TRBV2 and TRBJ2-7, with TRBD1 as a possible D gene (6 bases). V lost 5 bases and J lost 0, with 11 bases in between. Germline assignment: CDR1 SNHLY and CDR2 FYNNEI. There are 14 residues in the CDR3.

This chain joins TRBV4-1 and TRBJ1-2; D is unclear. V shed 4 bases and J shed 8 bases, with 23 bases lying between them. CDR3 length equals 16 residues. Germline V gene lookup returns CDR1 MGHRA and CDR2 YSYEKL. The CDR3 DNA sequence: TGCGCCAGCAGCCGAAGACCCGGGGTAGTAGGACCCGGCTACACCTTC. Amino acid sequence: CASSRRPGVVGPGYTF.

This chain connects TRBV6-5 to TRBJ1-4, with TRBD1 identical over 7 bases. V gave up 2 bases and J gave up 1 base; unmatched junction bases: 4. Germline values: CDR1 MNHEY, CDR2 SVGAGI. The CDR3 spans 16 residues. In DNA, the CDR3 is TGTGCCAGCAGTTACGACAGGGCCCAAACTAATGAAAAACTGTTTTTT. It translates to CASSYDRAQTNEKLFF.

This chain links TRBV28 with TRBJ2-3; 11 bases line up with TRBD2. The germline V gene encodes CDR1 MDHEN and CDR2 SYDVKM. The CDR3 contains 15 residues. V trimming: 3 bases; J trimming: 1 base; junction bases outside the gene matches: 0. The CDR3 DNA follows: TGTGCCAGCAGTTTGACTAGCGGGGGCACAGATACGCAGTATTTT. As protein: CASSLTSGGTDTQYF.

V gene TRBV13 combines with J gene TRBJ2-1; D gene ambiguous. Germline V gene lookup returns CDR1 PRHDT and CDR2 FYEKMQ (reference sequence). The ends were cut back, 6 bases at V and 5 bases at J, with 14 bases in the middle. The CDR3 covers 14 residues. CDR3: CASSSSPVDNEQFF. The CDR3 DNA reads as TGTGCCAGCAGTTCAAGCCCTGTGGACAATGAGCAGTTCTTC.

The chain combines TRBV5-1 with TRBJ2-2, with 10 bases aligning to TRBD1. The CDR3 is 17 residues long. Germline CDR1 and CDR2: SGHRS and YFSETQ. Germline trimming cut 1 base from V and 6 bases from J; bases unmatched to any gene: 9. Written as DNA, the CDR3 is TGCGCCAGCAGCTTGAGTATCGGACAGGGGGTAGCCGGGGAGCTGTTTTTT. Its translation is CASSLSIGQGVAGELFF.

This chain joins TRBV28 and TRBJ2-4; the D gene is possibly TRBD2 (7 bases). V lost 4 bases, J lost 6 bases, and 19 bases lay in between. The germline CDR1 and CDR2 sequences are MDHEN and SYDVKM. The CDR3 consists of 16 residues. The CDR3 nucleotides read TGTGCCAGCAGTTCGCCCTCCCGGGGAGGGGGAAACATTCAGTACTTC. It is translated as CASSSPSRGGGNIQYF.

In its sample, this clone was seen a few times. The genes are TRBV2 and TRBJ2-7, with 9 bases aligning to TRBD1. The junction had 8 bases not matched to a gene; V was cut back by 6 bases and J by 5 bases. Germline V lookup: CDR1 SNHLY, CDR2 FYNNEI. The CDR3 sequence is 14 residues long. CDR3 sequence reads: CASRLTGGGNEQYF. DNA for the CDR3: TGTGCCAGCAGATTGACAGGGGGAGGGAACGAGCAGTACTTC. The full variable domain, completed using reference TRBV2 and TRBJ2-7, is EPEVTQTPSHQVTQMGQEVILRCVPISNHLYFYWYRQILGQKVEFLVSFYNNEISEKSEIFDDQFSVERPDGSNFTLKIRSTKLEDSAMYFCASRLTGGGNEQYFGPGTRLTVT.

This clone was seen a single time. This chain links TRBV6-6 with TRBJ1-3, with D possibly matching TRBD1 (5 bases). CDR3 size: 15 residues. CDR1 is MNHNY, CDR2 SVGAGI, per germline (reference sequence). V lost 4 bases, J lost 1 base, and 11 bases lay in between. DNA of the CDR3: TGTGCCAGCAGTTTAGGGGTAGAATCTGGAAACACCATATATTTT. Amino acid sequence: CASSLGVESGNTIYF.

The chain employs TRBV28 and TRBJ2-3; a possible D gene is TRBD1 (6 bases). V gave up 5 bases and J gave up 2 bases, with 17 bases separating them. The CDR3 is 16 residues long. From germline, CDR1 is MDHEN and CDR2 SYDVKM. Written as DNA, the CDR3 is TGTGCCAGCAGTCTCAGACAGGCGAGGGCCACAGATACGCAGTATTTT. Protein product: CASSLRQARATDTQYF.

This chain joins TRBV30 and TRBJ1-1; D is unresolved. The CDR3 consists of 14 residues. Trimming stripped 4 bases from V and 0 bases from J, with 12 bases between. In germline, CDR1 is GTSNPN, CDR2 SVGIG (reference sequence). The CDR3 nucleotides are TGTGCCTGGACCCGGGTAACCATGAACACTGAAGCTTTCTTT. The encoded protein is CAWTRVTMNTEAFF.

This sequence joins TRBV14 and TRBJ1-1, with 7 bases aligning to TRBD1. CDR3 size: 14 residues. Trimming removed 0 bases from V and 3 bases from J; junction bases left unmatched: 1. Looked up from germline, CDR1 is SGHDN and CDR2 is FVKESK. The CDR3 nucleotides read TGTGCCAGCAGCCAAGAAACAGGGGACACTGAAGCTTTCTTT. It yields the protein CASSQETGDTEAFF.

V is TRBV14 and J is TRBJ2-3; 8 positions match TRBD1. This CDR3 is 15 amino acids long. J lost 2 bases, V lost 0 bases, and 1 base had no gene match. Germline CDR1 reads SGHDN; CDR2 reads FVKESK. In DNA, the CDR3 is TGTGCCAGCAGCCAAGACAGGGGGCTCACAGATACGCAGTATTTT. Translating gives CASSQDRGLTDTQYF.

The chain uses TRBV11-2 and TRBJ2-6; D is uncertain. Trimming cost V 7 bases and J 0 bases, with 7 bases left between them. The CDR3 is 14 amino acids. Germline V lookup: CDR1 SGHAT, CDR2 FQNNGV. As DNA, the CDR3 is TGTGCCAGCATGATCTACTCTGGGGCCAACGTCCTGACTTTC. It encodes CASMIYSGANVLTF.

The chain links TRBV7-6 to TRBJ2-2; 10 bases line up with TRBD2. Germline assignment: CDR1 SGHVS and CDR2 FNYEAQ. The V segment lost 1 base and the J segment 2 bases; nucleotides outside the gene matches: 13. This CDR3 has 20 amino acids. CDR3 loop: CASSLESTSGLPGNTGELFF. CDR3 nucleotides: TGTGCCAGCAGCTTAGAGTCGACTAGCGGGCTTCCCGGTAACACCGGGGAGCTGTTTTTT.

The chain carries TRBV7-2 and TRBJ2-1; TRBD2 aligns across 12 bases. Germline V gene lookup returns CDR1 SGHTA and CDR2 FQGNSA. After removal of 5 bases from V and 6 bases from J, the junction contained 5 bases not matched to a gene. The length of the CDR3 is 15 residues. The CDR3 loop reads CASSMLAGGVNEQFF. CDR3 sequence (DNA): TGTGCCAGCAGCATGCTAGCGGGAGGGGTCAATGAGCAGTTCTTC.

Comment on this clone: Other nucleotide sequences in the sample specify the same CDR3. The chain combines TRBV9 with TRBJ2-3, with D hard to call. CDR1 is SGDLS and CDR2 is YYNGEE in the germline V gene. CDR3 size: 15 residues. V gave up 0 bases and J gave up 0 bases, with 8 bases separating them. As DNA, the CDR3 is TGTGCCAGCAGCGTAGGCGGTGGGAGCACAGATACGCAGTATTTT. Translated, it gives CASSVGGGSTDTQYF.

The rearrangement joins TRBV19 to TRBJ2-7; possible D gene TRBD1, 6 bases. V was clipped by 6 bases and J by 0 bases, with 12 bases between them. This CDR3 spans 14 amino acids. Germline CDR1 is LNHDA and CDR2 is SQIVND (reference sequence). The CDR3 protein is CASSPGRGSYEQYF. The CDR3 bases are TGTGCCAGTAGCCCCGGCAGGGGCTCCTACGAGCAGTACTTC.

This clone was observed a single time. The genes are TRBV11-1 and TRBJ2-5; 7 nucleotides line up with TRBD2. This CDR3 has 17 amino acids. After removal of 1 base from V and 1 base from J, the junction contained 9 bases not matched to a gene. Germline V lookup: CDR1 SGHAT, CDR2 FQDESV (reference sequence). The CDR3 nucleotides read TGTGCCAGCAGCTTAGGGGGAGCGGGGCCTGTCCAAGAGACCCAGTACTTC. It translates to CASSLGGAGPVQETQYF. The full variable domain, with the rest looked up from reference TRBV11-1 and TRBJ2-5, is EAEVAQSPRYKITEKSQAVAFWCDPISGHATLYWYRQILGQGPELLVQFQDESVVDDSQLPKDRFSAERLKGVDSTLKIQPAELGDSAMYLCASSLGGAGPVQETQYFGPGTRLLVL.

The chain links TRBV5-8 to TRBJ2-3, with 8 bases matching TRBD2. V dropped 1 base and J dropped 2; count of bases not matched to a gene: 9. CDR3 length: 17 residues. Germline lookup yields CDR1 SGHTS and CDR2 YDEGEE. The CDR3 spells CASSLYGRADDTDTQYF. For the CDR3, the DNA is TGTGCCAGCAGCTTGTACGGGAGGGCGGACGACACAGATACGCAGTATTTT.

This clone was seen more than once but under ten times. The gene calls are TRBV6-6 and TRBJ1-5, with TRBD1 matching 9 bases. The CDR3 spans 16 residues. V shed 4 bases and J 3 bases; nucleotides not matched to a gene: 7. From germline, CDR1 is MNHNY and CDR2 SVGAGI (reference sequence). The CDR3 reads CASSSGQGVNNQPQHF. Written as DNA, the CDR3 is TGTGCCAGCAGTTCGGGACAGGGTGTAAACAATCAGCCCCAGCATTTT.

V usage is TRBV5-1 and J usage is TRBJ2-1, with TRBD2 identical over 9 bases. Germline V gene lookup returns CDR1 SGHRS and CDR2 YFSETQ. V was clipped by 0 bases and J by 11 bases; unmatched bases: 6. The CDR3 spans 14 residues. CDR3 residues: CASSLELAGQKQFF. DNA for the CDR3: TGCGCCAGCAGCTTGGAACTAGCGGGTCAAAAGCAGTTCTTC. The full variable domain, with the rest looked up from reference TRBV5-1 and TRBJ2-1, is KAGVTQTPRYLIKTRGQQVTLSCSPISGHRSVSWYQQTPGQGLQFLFEYFSETQRNKGNFPGRFSGRQFSNSRSEMNVSTLELGDSALYLCASSLELAGQKQFFGPGTRLTVL.

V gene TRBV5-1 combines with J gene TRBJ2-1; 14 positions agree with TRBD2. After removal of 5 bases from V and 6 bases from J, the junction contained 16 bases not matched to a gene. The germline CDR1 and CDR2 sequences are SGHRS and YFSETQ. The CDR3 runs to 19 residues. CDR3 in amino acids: CASSLSLMTSGRVPNEQFF. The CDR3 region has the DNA TGCGCCAGCAGTCTCAGTCTCATGACTAGCGGGAGGGTTCCCAATGAGCAGTTCTTC.